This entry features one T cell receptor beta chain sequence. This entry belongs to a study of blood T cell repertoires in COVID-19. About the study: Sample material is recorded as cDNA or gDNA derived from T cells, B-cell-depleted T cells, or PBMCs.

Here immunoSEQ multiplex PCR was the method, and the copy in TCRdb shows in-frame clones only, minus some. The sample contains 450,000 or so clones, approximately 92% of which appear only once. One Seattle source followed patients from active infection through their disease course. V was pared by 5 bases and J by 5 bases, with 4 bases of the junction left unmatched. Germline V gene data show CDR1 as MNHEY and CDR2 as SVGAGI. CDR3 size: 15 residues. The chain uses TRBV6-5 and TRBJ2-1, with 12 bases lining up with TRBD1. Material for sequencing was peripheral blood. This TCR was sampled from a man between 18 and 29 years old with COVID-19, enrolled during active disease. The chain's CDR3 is CASSPGTGGNNEQFF. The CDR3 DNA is TGTGCCAGCAGTCCCGGGACAGGGGGCAACAATGAGCAGTTCTTC.